These 31 T cell receptor beta chains came from one sample sequenced in a study of control samples from healthy donors and cancer patients. The data were produced by immunoSEQ multiplex PCR, yet TCRdb's version contains in-frame clones alone and is incomplete. This table has approximately 180,000 clones, 85% to 95% appearing once. The sample comprised blood. The receptors stem from a woman aged 18-30 years in good health.

This sequence joins TRBV4-2 and TRBJ2-1, with 9 bases lining up with TRBD2. V shed 5 bases and J 0 bases; nucleotides not matched to a gene: 14. Germline loops: CDR1 LGHNA, CDR2 YNFKEQ. The CDR3 covers 19 residues. In DNA, the CDR3 is TGTGCCAGCAGCGGACGAGCGGGGGGACTAACCAGCTCCTACAATGAGCAGTTCTTC. Protein product: CASSGRAGGLTSSYNEQFF.

The rearrangement links TRBV4-2 to TRBJ2-4; the D gene is possibly TRBD2 (6 bases). The ends were cut back, 3 bases at V and 0 bases at J, with 15 bases in the middle. Germline CDR1 is LGHNA and CDR2 is YNFKEQ. The CDR3 extends over 17 amino acids. The CDR3: CASSQFWEALAKNIQYF. The CDR3 DNA is TGTGCCAGCAGCCAGTTCTGGGAGGCACTAGCCAAAAACATTCAGTACTTC.

The chain is built from TRBV27 and TRBJ1-5; no definite D call. V shed 2 bases and J shed 3 bases, with 8 bases lying between them. The CDR3 length is 14 residues. CDR1 and CDR2 (germline): MNHEY, SMNVEV (reference sequence). The chain's CDR3 is CASSLGRSNQPQHF. CDR3 DNA sequence: TGTGCCAGCAGTTTAGGCCGATCCAATCAGCCCCAGCATTTT.

The rearrangement links TRBV18 to TRBJ2-1; the match to TRBD2 covers 7 bases. This CDR3 is 17 amino acids long. CDR1 KGHSH and CDR2 LQKENI come from the germline V gene. Germline trimming cut 0 bases from V and 7 bases from J; bases unmatched to any gene: 12. This chain's CDR3 is CASSPPPSGAGANEQFF. The CDR3 DNA is TGTGCCAGCTCACCACCGCCTAGCGGAGCTGGGGCTAATGAGCAGTTCTTC.

The sample holds one count of this clone. The CDR3 loop is CASSATGWFFETQYF. CDR3 nucleotide sequence: TGCGCCAGCAGTGCAACAGGGTGGTTCTTCGAGACCCAGTACTTC. The V and J genes are TRBV10-2 and TRBJ2-5, with D perhaps TRBD1 (6 bases). Germline assignment: CDR1 WSHSY and CDR2 SAAADI. The V and J ends lost 4 bases and 5 bases respectively, with 17 bases between them. CDR3 size: 15 residues.

This clone has more than one count but fewer than ten. This rearrangement joins TRBV9 to TRBJ2-4, with D perhaps TRBD1 (6 bases). The CDR3 is 15 amino acids. Germline V gene sequence: CDR1 SGDLS, CDR2 YYNGEE. Trimming removed 4 bases from V and 9 bases from J, with 20 bases in between. The CDR3 here is CASSLTGQPQTIQYF. The CDR3 DNA is TGTGCCAGCAGCCTTACCGGACAGCCCCAAACCATTCAGTACTTC.

This clone was detected once. This rearrangement joins TRBV5-6 to TRBJ2-5; TRBD2 agrees at 12 bases. With V trimmed by 2 bases and J by 5 bases, 7 bases remained unmatched. CDR1 and CDR2 from the germline V gene are SGHDT and YYEEEE. The CDR3 totals 16 residues. CDR3 protein: CASSFTLLAGGETQYF. CDR3 coding DNA: TGTGCCAGCAGCTTTACCCTCCTAGCGGGAGGGGAGACCCAGTACTTC.

The CDR3 sequence: CASKGSGQGSYEQYF. CDR3 in DNA: TGTGCCAGCAAGGGTTCGGGACAGGGTAGCTACGAGCAGTACTTC. The V and J genes are TRBV28 and TRBJ2-7; TRBD1 matches 9 bases. V lost 7 bases and J lost 3; bases outside the gene matches: 10. This CDR3 comprises 15 residues. The germline gives CDR1 MDHEN, CDR2 SYDVKM.

The genes are TRBV6-6 and TRBJ2-7; TRBD2 aligns across 7 bases. The V and J ends lost 5 bases and 5 bases, in that order; junction bases with no gene match: 21. From germline, CDR1 is MNHNY and CDR2 SVGAGI (reference sequence). This CDR3 is built from 18 residues. As DNA, the CDR3 is TGTGCCAGCAGTCACGGCCTAAGGGGAGGGGCAATGAGGCACGAGCAGTACTTC. Residues: CASSHGLRGGAMRHEQYF.

The chain links TRBV5-1 to TRBJ1-4; 8 bases are shared with TRBD1. The CDR3 totals 17 residues. Germline V gives CDR1 SGHRS, CDR2 YFSETQ. J lost 4 bases, V lost 0 bases, and 8 bases had no gene match. The CDR3, as DNA: TGCGCCAGCAGCTTGGGGCAGGGGGCGAATGGTAATGAAAAACTGTTTTTT. Translating it yields CASSLGQGANGNEKLFF.

This chain links TRBV24-1 with TRBJ1-5, with a possible D match to TRBD1 (6 bases). V lost 5 bases and J 8 bases, leaving 33 bases between the germline ends. CDR1 and CDR2 (germline): KGHDR, SFDVKD. The CDR3 is 20 amino acids. This CDR3 reads CATSVYRDKIPRSQIKPQHF. The CDR3 nucleotides are TGTGCCACCAGTGTCTATCGGGACAAAATTCCTCGATCCCAAATCAAGCCCCAGCATTTT.

The rearrangement joins TRBV11-3 to TRBJ2-2, with 10 bases matching TRBD1. V gave up 6 bases and J gave up 7 bases; unmatched junction bases: 11. The CDR3 runs to 16 residues. Germline V gene sequence: CDR1 SGHNT, CDR2 YENEEA. CDR3 nucleotide sequence: TGTGCCAGCAGACTTGATCCGGGACAGGGGTTCGGGGAGCTGTTTTTT. Translated: CASRLDPGQGFGELFF.

The CDR3 reads CASALAGGQTDTQYF. CDR3 in DNA: TGTGCCAGCGCTCTAGCGGGAGGGCAAACAGATACGCAGTATTTT. This chain uses TRBV11-1 with TRBJ2-3; 12 bases are shared with TRBD2. Germline CDR1 and CDR2: SGHAT and FQDESV (reference sequence). The CDR3 contains 15 residues. V lost 8 bases, J lost 3 bases, and 6 bases stayed unmatched.

This chain uses TRBV5-1 with TRBJ1-1; 9 bases agree with TRBD1. V dropped 3 bases and J dropped 5; count of bases not matched to a gene: 8. Germline V gene data show CDR1 as SGHRS and CDR2 as YFSETQ. The CDR3 runs 15 residues. This chain's CDR3 is CASSSQGTGITEAFF. Written as DNA, the CDR3 is TGCGCCAGCAGCTCGCAGGGGACAGGGATTACTGAAGCTTTCTTT.

This sequence joins TRBV4-1 and TRBJ2-5; D may match TRBD1 or TRBD2 (5 bases each). The CDR3 has 16 residues. V lost 4 bases and J lost 0, with 15 bases in between. Germline V lookup: CDR1 MGHRA, CDR2 YSYEKL. This CDR3 reads CASSPTKGTHQETQYF. CDR3 nucleotides: TGCGCCAGCAGCCCCACGAAGGGGACCCACCAAGAGACCCAGTACTTC.

The rearrangement uses TRBV7-9 and TRBJ1-4; possible D gene TRBD1, 5 bases. Germline assignment: CDR1 SEHNR and CDR2 FQNEAQ (reference sequence). The V gene lost 5 bases and the J gene lost 8 bases, with 12 bases spanning the gap. The CDR3 length is 13 residues. The CDR3 here is CASSRWRQEKLFF. For the CDR3, the DNA is TGTGCCAGCAGCCGTTGGAGACAGGAAAAACTGTTTTTT.

The rearrangement links TRBV7-3 to TRBJ2-2; 8 bases fit TRBD2. The V gene end was trimmed by 3 bases and the J gene end by 1 base; junction bases not matched to a gene: 4. The CDR3 is 16 residues long. The V gene's germline CDR1 is SGHTA and CDR2 FQGTGA. The CDR3 nucleotides are TGTGCCAGCAGCTTTCTCGCGGGGGGGAACACCGGGGAGCTGTTTTTT. Amino acid sequence: CASSFLAGGNTGELFF.

V is TRBV5-6 and J is TRBJ1-6, with a weak D call TRBD1 (6 bases). This CDR3 comprises 15 residues. Trimming shortened V by 6 bases and J by 7 bases, and 17 bases separated the two germline ends. The germline gives CDR1 SGHDT, CDR2 YYEEEE. CDR3 sequence reads: CASTVGGRKNSPLHF. The DNA for the CDR3 is TGTGCCAGCACAGTGGGGGGGCGGAAGAATTCACCCCTCCACTTT. Full variable domain (rest looked up from reference TRBV5-6 and TRBJ1-6): DAGVTQSPTHLIKTRGQQVTLRCSPKSGHDTVSWYQQALGQGPQFIFQYYEEEERQRGNFPDRFSGHQFPNYSSELNVNALLLGDSALYLCASTVGGRKNSPLHFGNGTRLTVT.

This chain joins TRBV19 and TRBJ2-7, with 11 nucleotides matching TRBD1. Germline V gives CDR1 LNHDA, CDR2 SQIVND (reference sequence). There are 16 residues in the CDR3. The junction had 12 bases not matched to a gene; V was cut back by 4 bases and J by 7 bases. Written as DNA, the CDR3 is TGTGCCAGTAGTAGCGGACAGGGGGCGTCCCGCATTGAGCAGTACTTC. Amino acids: CASSSGQGASRIEQYF. The full variable domain, its missing parts supplied by reference TRBV19 and TRBJ2-7, is DGGITQSPKYLFRKEGQNVTLSCEQNLNHDAMYWYRQDPGQGLRLIYYSQIVNDFQKGDIAEGYSVSREKKESFPLTVTSAQKNPTAFYLCASSSGQGASRIEQYFGPGTRLTVT.

As to this clone: This specimen includes other DNA sequences encoding the same CDR3. V and J are TRBV11-3 and TRBJ2-7, with D possibly called TRBD1 or TRBD2 (6 bases each). CDR3 length: 13 residues. Germline CDR1 reads SGHNT; CDR2 reads YENEEA. Between the trimmed V and J ends, which lost 11 bases and 1 base, there was a span of 15 bases. The CDR3 DNA reads TGTGCCTGCCGGGGGCTAGGGTCCTACGAGCAGTACTTC. It encodes CACRGLGSYEQYF.

The rearrangement links TRBV7-9 to TRBJ1-1; 7 bases agree with TRBD1. The CDR3 sequence is 13 residues long. In germline, CDR1 is SEHNR, CDR2 FQNEAQ (reference sequence). V lost 5 bases and J lost 11; bases outside the gene matches: 11. The CDR3 loop reads CASSLQQGLEAFF. CDR3 nucleotide sequence: TGTGCCAGCAGCCTCCAACAGGGGCTGGAGGCTTTCTTT.

The genes are TRBV29-1 and TRBJ2-1, with 16 bases fitting TRBD2. The junction had 3 bases not matched to a gene; V was cut back by 3 bases and J by 10 bases. The CDR3 consists of 14 residues. Germline-derived CDR1 and CDR2 are SQVTM and ANQGSEA. Written as DNA, the CDR3 is TGCAGCGTTGACGCGGGACTAGCGGGGGGGGAGCAGTTCTTC. Translated: CSVDAGLAGGEQFF.

The genes are TRBV24-1 and TRBJ2-3; D gene unclear. Per the germline V gene, CDR1 is KGHDR and CDR2 is SFDVKD. V was cut by 5 bases and J by 4 bases, with 18 bases left in between. The length of the CDR3 is 16 residues. The CDR3 protein is CATSAGPSQFSDTQYF. For the CDR3, the DNA is TGTGCCACCAGTGCCGGCCCGTCACAATTCTCAGATACGCAGTATTTT.

The chain links TRBV10-2 to TRBJ1-5; maybe TRBD1 (5 bases). CDR1 and CDR2 from the germline V gene are WSHSY and SAAADI. Trimming stripped 4 bases from V and 4 bases from J, with 14 bases between. The CDR3 is 15 amino acids. CDR3 coding DNA: TGCGCCAGCAGTGTAACCGGGACGGAAAATCAGCCCCAGCATTTT. Encoded protein: CASSVTGTENQPQHF.

The V and J genes are TRBV7-2 and TRBJ1-5, with D unclear. Trimming cost V 1 base and J 7 bases, with 14 bases left between them. The length of the CDR3 is 15 residues. The V gene's germline CDR1 is SGHTA and CDR2 FQGNSA. Here the CDR3 reads CASSLVSRTQQPQHF. The CDR3 DNA follows: TGTGCCAGCAGCTTAGTGAGCAGGACTCAGCAGCCCCAGCATTTT.

Details on this clone: A read error may account for a junction end that differs from germline. The chain is built from TRBV18 and TRBJ1-1; 7 bases map to TRBD1. Germline V CDR1 and CDR2: KGHSH, LQKENI. The CDR3 runs 15 residues. Here the CDR3 reads CARSPPGQQNTEAFF. The CDR3 DNA reads TGTGCCCGCTCACCACCGGGACAGCAGAACACTGAAGCTTTCTTT.

The chain uses TRBV28 and TRBJ2-1, with 7 bases that match TRBD1. Germline trimming cut 3 bases from V and 0 bases from J; bases unmatched to any gene: 8. Germline V gene data show CDR1 as MDHEN and CDR2 as SYDVKM. This CDR3 spans 17 amino acids. The CDR3 here is CASSLSVRGSSYNEQFF. The CDR3 DNA follows: TGTGCCAGCAGTTTGTCCGTCAGGGGGAGCTCCTACAATGAGCAGTTCTTC.

The CDR3 DNA sequence: TGTGCCAGCAGCGGCCGACAGGGGGCCAGTAATGAAAAACTGTTTTTT. Its protein is CASSGRQGASNEKLFF. The J gene is TRBJ1-4, the V gene TRBV9, with 10 nucleotides matching TRBD1. This CDR3 region has 16 residues. The trim removed 3 bases at V and 4 bases at J, leaving 6 bases unmatched. Germline V lookup: CDR1 SGDLS, CDR2 YYNGEE.

This clone was observed a few times. The chain combines TRBV7-9 with TRBJ1-6; 8 bases are shared with TRBD1. Per the germline V gene, CDR1 is SEHNR and CDR2 is FQNEAQ (reference sequence). With V trimmed by 2 bases and J by 4 bases, 4 bases remained unmatched. CDR3 length: 16 residues. The CDR3 DNA is TGTGCCAGCAGCTTATTCCGGACAGGGTATAATTCACCCCTCCACTTT. This encodes CASSLFRTGYNSPLHF.

About this clone: Other DNA sequences in this specimen translate into the identical CDR3. The chain is built from TRBV2 and TRBJ1-2; 9 nucleotides agree with TRBD1. The CDR3 has 15 amino acids. V trimming: 8 bases; J trimming: 8 bases; junction bases outside the gene matches: 15. Germline V lookup: CDR1 SNHLY, CDR2 FYNNEI. The CDR3 here is CASQGVVGQGRGYTF. The DNA for the CDR3 is TGTGCCAGCCAAGGGGTCGTAGGACAGGGGCGCGGCTACACCTTC.

J is TRBJ1-6 and V is TRBV5-6; maybe TRBD1 (5 bases). CDR1 and CDR2 (germline): SGHDT, YYEEEE. The V end lost 1 base, the J end lost 9 bases, and 14 bases lay between the germline ends. This CDR3 is built from 15 residues. CDR3 protein: CASSLSFPQGSPLHF. The CDR3 DNA follows: TGTGCCAGCAGCTTGTCGTTCCCTCAGGGTTCACCCCTCCACTTT. The full variable domain, its missing parts supplied by reference TRBV5-6 and TRBJ1-6, is DAGVTQSPTHLIKTRGQQVTLRCSPKSGHDTVSWYQQALGQGPQFIFQYYEEEERQRGNFPDRFSGHQFPNYSSELNVNALLLGDSALYLCASSLSFPQGSPLHFGNGTRLTVT.